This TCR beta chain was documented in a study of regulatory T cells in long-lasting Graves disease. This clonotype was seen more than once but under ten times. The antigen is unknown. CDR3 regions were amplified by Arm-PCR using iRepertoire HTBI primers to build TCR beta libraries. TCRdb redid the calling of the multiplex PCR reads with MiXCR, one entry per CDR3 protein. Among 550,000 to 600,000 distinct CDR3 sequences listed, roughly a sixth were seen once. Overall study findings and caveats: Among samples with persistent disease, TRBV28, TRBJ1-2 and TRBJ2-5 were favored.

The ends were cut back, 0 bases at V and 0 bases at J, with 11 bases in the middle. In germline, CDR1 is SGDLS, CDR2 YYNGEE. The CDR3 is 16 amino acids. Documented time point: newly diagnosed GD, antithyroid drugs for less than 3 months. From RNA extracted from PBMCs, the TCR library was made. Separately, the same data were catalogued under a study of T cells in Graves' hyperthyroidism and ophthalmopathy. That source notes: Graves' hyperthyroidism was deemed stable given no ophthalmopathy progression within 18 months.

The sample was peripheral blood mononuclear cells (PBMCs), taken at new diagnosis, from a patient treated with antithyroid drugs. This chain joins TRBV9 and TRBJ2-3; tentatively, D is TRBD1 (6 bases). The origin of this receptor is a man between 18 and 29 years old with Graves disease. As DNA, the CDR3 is TGTGCCAGCAGCGTAGAGGGGGTGGCTAGCACAGATACGCAGTATTTT. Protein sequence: CASSVEGVASTDTQYF. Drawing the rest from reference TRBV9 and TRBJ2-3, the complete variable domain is DSGVTQTPKHLITATGQRVTLRCSPRSGDLSVYWYQQSLDQGLQFLIQYYNGEERAKGNILERFSAQQFPDLHSELNLSSLELGDSALYFCASSVEGVASTDTQYFGPGTRLTVL.